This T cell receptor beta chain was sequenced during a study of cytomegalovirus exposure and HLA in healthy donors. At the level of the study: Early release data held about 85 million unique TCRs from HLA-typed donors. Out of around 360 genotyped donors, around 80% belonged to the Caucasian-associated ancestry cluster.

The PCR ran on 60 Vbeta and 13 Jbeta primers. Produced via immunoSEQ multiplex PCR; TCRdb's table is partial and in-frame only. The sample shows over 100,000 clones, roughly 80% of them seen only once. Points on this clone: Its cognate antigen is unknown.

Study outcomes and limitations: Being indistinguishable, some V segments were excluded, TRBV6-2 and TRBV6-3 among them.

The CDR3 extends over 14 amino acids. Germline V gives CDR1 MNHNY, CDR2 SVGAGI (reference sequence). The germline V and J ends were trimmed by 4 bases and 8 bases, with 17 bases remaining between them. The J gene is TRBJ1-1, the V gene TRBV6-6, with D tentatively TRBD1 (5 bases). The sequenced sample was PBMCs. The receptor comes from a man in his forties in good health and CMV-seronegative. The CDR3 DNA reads TGTGCCAGCAGTTCTAGATGGACACCGGCAGAAGCTTTCTTT. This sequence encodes CASSSRWTPAEAFF.